This record concerns one T cell receptor beta chain sequence. What it binds is not known. The CDR3 length is 19 residues. Germline loops: CDR1 SGHRS, CDR2 YFSETQ. V was clipped by 3 bases and J by 3 bases; unmatched bases: 16. Generated by immunoSEQ multiplex PCR, the TCRdb table keeps only in-frame clones and is missing some. The sample shows about 34,000 clones, about 76% of them seen only once. The sample belongs to a study of CD4 T cells in relation to SARS-CoV-2 and coronaviruses. The sequence derives from an adult with COVID-19. Specimen: memory CD4+ T cells from PBMCs, cultured in vitro. The rearrangement links TRBV5-1 to TRBJ2-3, with TRBD2 identical over 10 bases. The CDR3 nucleotides are TGCGCCAGCAGCTCGGAGGGGCCTAGCGGGAGCACGGGTACAGATACGCAGTATTTT. Its translation is CASSSEGPSGSTGTDTQYF.